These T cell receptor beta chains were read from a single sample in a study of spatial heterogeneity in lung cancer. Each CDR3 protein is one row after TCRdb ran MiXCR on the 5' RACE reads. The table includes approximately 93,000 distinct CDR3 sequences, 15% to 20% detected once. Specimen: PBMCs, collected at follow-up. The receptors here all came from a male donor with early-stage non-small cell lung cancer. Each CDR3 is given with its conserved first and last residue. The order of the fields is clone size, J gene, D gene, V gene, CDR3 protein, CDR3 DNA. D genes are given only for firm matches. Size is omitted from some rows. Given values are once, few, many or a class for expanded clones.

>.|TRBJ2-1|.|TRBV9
CASSVAGQADEQFF
TGTGCCAGCAGCGTAGCGGGGCAAGCCGATGAGCAGTTCTTC
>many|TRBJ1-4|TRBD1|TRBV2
CASSGTGALEKLFF
TGTGCCAGCAGCGGGACAGGGGCGCTCGAAAAACTGTTTTTT
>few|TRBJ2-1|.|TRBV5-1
CASSPSGGTYNEQFF
TGCGCCAGCAGCCCAAGTGGGGGAACATACAATGAGCAGTTCTTC
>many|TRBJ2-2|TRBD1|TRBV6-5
CASSYGQETANTGELFF
TGTGCCAGCAGTTACGGACAGGAGACCGCGAACACCGGGGAGCTGTTTTTT
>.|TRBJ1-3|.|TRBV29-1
CSVRYSGNTIYF
TGCAGCGTTCGGTACTCTGGAAACACCATATATTTT
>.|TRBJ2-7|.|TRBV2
CASSDPADPYEQYF
TGTGCCAGCAGTGACCCCGCGGACCCCTACGAGCAGTACTTC
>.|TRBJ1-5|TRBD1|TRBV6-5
CASSPQGIYSNQPQHF
TGTGCCAGCAGTCCACAGGGGATTTATAGCAATCAGCCCCAGCATTTT
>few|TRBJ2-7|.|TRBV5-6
CASSRDTSYEQYF
TGTGCCAGCAGCAGGGACACCTCCTACGAGCAGTACTTC
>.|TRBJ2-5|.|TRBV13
CASSSATQQETQYF
TGTGCCAGCAGCTCTGCGACACAACAAGAGACCCAGTACTTC
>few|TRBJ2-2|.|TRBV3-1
CASSPGQLDTGELFF
TGTGCCAGCAGCCCCGGACAGTTGGACACCGGGGAGCTGTTTTTT
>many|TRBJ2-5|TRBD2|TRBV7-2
CASSLEGWTSIGQGETQYF
TGTGCCAGCAGCTTAGAAGGTTGGACTAGCATAGGACAAGGAGAGACCCAGTACTTC
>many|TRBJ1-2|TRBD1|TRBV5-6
CASNRMGRQGADGYTF
TGTGCCAGCAACAGGATGGGCCGGCAGGGGGCGGATGGCTACACCTTC
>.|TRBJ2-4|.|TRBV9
CASSGELRGAKNIQYF
TGTGCCAGCAGCGGAGAATTACGCGGGGCCAAAAACATTCAGTACTTC
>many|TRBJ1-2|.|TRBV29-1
CSVEVGDKVYGYTF
TGCAGCGTTGAAGTAGGGGACAAAGTCTATGGCTACACCTTC
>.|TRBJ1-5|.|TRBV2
CASSEADSTGLDQPQHF
TGTGCCAGCAGTGAAGCGGACTCCACTGGGTTGGATCAGCCCCAGCATTTT
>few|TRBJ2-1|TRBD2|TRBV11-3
CASSRRTTSSGGTNNEQFF
TGTGCCAGCAGCCGCCGAACCACCTCTAGCGGGGGGACCAACAATGAGCAGTTCTTC
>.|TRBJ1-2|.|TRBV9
CASSASTGFREYTF
TGTGCCAGCAGCGCTTCAACAGGGTTCCGAGAGTACACCTTC
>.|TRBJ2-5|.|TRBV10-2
CASTARSGEGKTQYF
TGCGCCAGCACAGCCAGATCGGGGGAAGGAAAGACCCAGTACTTC
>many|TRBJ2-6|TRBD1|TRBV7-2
CASSSGQGPPSGANVLTF
TGTGCCAGCAGCTCAGGACAGGGGCCCCCCTCTGGGGCCAACGTCCTGACTTTC
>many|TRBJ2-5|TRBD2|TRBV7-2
CASSLASSGGQETQYF
TGTGCCAGCAGCTTAGCGTCTAGCGGGGGGCAAGAGACCCAGTACTTC
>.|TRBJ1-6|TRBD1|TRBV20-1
CSARARGDRRNSPLHF
TGCAGTGCTAGAGCCCGGGGGGACAGAAGAAATTCACCCCTCCACTTT
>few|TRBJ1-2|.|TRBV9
CASSVEGGYTF
TGTGCCAGCAGCGTAGAAGGCGGCTACACCTTC
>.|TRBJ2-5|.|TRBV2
CASRPGTSQETQYF
TGTGCCAGTAGACCCGGGACGTCGCAAGAGACCCAGTACTTC
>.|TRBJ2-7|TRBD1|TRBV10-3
CAISHVDRFTYEQYF
TGTGCCATCAGTCATGTGGACAGGTTCACCTACGAGCAGTACTTC
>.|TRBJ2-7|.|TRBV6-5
CASSSPGRPHEQYF
TGTGCCAGCAGTTCCCCGGGACGGCCACACGAGCAGTACTTC
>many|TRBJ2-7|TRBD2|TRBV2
CASSDQPSGPGGEQYF
TGTGCCAGCAGTGATCAGCCTAGCGGTCCGGGGGGCGAGCAGTACTTC
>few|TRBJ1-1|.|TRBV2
CASSEAEGVTTEAFF
TGTGCCAGCAGTGAAGCGGAGGGTGTGACCACTGAAGCTTTCTTT
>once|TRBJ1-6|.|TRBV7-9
CASSLEQRNSPLHF
TGTGCCAGCAGCTTAGAACAGAGGAATTCACCCCTCCACTTT
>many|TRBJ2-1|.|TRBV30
CAWKRQQQTNEQFF
TGTGCCTGGAAGCGGCAGCAACAGACGAATGAGCAGTTCTTC
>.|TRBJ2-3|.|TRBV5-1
CASSPHDGWSDTQYF
TGCGCCAGCAGCCCGCACGACGGTTGGTCAGATACGCAGTATTTT
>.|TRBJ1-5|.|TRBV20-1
CSASHPAGSNQPQHF
TGCAGTGCTTCGCACCCAGCCGGTAGCAATCAGCCCCAGCATTTT
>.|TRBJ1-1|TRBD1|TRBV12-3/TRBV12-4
CASSTNRGLVNEAFF
TGTGCCAGCAGTACCAACAGGGGACTGGTGAATGAAGCTTTCTTT
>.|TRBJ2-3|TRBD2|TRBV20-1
CSARGLAETDTQYF
TGCAGTGCTAGAGGGCTAGCGGAAACAGATACGCAGTATTTT
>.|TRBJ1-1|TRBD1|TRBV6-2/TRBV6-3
CASRLTGANTEAFF
TGTGCCAGCAGACTGACAGGGGCTAACACTGAAGCTTTCTTT
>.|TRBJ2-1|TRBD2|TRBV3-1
CASSPSQIGGGARNEQFF
TGTGCCAGCAGCCCTTCTCAGATTGGCGGGGGGGCCAGGAATGAGCAGTTCTTC
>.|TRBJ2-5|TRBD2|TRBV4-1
CASSLGLAGRAETQYF
TGCGCCAGCAGCCTGGGACTAGCGGGACGGGCTGAGACCCAGTACTTC
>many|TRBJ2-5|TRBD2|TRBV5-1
CASRSSGGPQETQYF
TGCGCCAGCAGGAGTAGCGGGGGACCCCAAGAGACCCAGTACTTC
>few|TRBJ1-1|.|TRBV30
CAWSPLMNTEAFF
TGTGCCTGGAGTCCCCTAATGAACACTGAAGCTTTCTTT
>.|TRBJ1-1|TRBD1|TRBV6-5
CASSPGGGLAEAFF
TGTGCCAGCAGTCCAGGGGGGGGACTCGCTGAAGCTTTCTTT
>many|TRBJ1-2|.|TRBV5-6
CASSPTTRDGYTF
TGTGCCAGCAGCCCGACAACCCGGGATGGCTACACCTTC